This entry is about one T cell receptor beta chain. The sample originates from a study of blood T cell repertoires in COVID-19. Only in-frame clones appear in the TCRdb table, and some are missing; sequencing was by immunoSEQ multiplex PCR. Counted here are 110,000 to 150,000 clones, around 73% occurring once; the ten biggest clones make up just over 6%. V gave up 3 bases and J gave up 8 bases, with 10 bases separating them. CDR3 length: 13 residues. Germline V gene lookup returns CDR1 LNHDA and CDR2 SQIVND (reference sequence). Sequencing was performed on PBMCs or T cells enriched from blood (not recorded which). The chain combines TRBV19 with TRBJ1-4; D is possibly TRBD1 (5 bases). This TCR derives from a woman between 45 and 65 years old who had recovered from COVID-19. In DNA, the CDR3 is TGTGCCAGTAGTATTCGACGGGGGGAAAAACTGTTTTTT. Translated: CASSIRRGEKLFF.